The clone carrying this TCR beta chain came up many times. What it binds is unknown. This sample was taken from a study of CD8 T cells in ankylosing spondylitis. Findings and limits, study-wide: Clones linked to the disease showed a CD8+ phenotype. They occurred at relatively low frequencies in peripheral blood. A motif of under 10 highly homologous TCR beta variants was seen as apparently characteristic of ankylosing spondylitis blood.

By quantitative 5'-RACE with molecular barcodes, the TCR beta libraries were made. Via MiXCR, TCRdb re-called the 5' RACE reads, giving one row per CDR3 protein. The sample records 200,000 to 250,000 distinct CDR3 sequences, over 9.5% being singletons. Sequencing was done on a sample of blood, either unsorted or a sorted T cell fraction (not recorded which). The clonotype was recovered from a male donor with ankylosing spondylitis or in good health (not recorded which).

In DNA form, the CDR3 reads TGTGCCAGCAGTTTGGTTAGCGTTGGGGATACGCAGTATTTT. This codes for CASSLVSVGDTQYF. The chain combines TRBV12-3 or TRBV12-4 with TRBJ2-3; maybe TRBD2 (5 bases). The CDR3 contains 14 residues. Between the trimmed V and J ends, which lost 3 bases and 6 bases, there was a span of 13 bases.